This T cell receptor (beta chain) was sequenced for a study of shared clonotypes between healthy human individuals. Study background: There were three CD4 naive, three CD4 memory, two CD8 naive and one CD8 memory plates per donor.

This CDR3 spans 12 amino acids. Trimming at V came to 5 bases and at J to 14 bases, leaving 6 bases not matched to a gene. Germline V lookup: CDR1 SEHNR, CDR2 FQNEAQ (reference sequence). CD8 cells regarded as naive lacked CD45RO, were positively chosen for CCR7, and omitted terminally differentiated effector memory CD45RA+ cells. Here immunoSEQ multiplex PCR was the method, and the copy in TCRdb shows in-frame clones only, minus some. The sample has 1.5 million to 2.5 million clones; about 95% are singletons. The sequence derives from a man in his late teens or twenties in good health. The sample taken for sequencing was naive CD8+ T cells sorted from blood. The rearrangement uses TRBV7-9 and TRBJ2-1; 10 bases are a match to TRBD2. CDR3 amino acids: CASSDPGLAKFF. CDR3 nucleotides: TGTGCCAGCAGCGACCCGGGACTAGCGAAGTTCTTC.